The 31 T cell receptor beta chains presented below share a single source sample, sequenced in a study of radiotherapy plus CTLA-4 blockade in lung cancer (dated by TCRdb to 2017 to 2018). Receptors were amplified or captured by the immunoSEQ multiplex PCR assay. The table comes from immuneACCESS by way of TCRdb, which keeps in-frame sequences with V and J called. Part of the clones is missing from these tables; in studies checked, under half for an unresolved V gene and the rest for unknown reasons. The sample contains 81,000 or so clones, approximately 84% of them found a single time. Approximately 0.79% of the sample is held by the ten biggest clonotypes. This specimen consisted of peripheral blood, obtained from a patient treated with radiotherapy plus ipilimumab. The source is a human donor with non-small cell lung cancer who had stable disease on radiotherapy plus ipilimumab.

This clone was counted a few times. The chain combines TRBV5-1 with TRBJ2-7; 8 nucleotides align to TRBD1. The germline CDR1 and CDR2 sequences are SGHRS and YFSETQ. V trimming: 4 bases; J trimming: 3 bases; junction bases outside the gene matches: 12. The CDR3 runs 16 residues. The CDR3 here is CASSPGRGQGYYEQYF. The CDR3 region has the DNA TGCGCCAGCAGCCCGGGACGAGGACAGGGATACTACGAGCAGTACTTC. Combining the CDR3 with reference TRBV5-1 and TRBJ2-7 gives the whole variable domain KAGVTQTPRYLIKTRGQQVTLSCSPISGHRSVSWYQQTPGQGLQFLFEYFSETQRNKGNFPGRFSGRQFSNSRSEMNVSTLELGDSALYLCASSPGRGQGYYEQYFGPGTRLTVT.

The chain combines TRBV6-5 with TRBJ2-5; D gene uncertain. The germline V and J ends were trimmed by 5 bases and 2 bases, with 12 bases remaining between them. CDR1 and CDR2 from the germline V gene are MNHEY and SVGAGI. The CDR3 is made up of 14 amino acids. DNA for the CDR3: TGTGCCAGCAGTAGTTTGGGCAGGCAAGAGACCCAGTACTTC. This sequence encodes CASSSLGRQETQYF.

The chain recombines TRBV6-4 with TRBJ2-6; D ambiguous. CDR3 size: 12 residues. Germline V gives CDR1 MRHNA, CDR2 SNTAGT. Trimming removed 6 bases from V and 2 bases from J, with 2 bases in between. In nucleotides, the CDR3 is TGTGCCAGCAGCCCTGGGGCCAACGTCCTGACTTTC. Translated: CASSPGANVLTF.

The genes are TRBV20-1 and TRBJ1-3; D remains ambiguous. The CDR3 sequence is 11 residues long. Trimming removed 7 bases at V and 2 bases at J, with 6 bases between. Germline assignment: CDR1 DFQATT and CDR2 SNEGSKA (reference sequence). The CDR3 DNA follows: TGCAGTGTTTCAGCTGGAAACACCATATATTTT. Translating it yields CSVSAGNTIYF.

This clone was seen only a few times. V is TRBV28 and J is TRBJ1-4; D perhaps matches TRBD1 (5 bases). The CDR3 totals 15 residues. Trimming took 0 bases from V and 8 from J, leaving 13 bases between them. Germline assignment: CDR1 MDHEN and CDR2 SYDVKM. CDR3 sequence reads: CASSLWVGAGEKLFF. The CDR3 bases are TGTGCCAGCAGTTTATGGGTAGGGGCGGGAGAAAAACTGTTTTTT.

The J gene is TRBJ1-1, the V gene TRBV5-4; possible D gene TRBD1, 5 bases. Trimming stripped 0 bases from V and 7 bases from J, with 10 bases between. The CDR3 is 13 residues long. Germline V lookup: CDR1 SGHNT, CDR2 YYREEE (reference sequence). In nucleotides, the CDR3 is TGTGCCAGCAGCTTGGGGGGGACGGGTGAAGCTTTCTTT. As protein: CASSLGGTGEAFF.

This chain connects TRBV25-1 to TRBJ2-5; D possibly uses TRBD1 or TRBD2 (5 bases each). Looked up from germline, CDR1 is MGHDK and CDR2 is SYGVNS. The CDR3 is made up of 14 amino acids. The ends were cut back, 4 bases at V and 2 bases at J, with 11 bases in the middle. The CDR3 is CASSVPGRQETQYF. CDR3 nucleotide sequence: TGTGCCAGCAGTGTCCCGGGACGGCAAGAGACCCAGTACTTC.

The rearrangement uses TRBV5-1 and TRBJ2-1; no definite D call. Trimming cost V 0 bases and J 9 bases, with 13 bases left between them. The CDR3 runs 14 residues. Germline CDR1 and CDR2: SGHRS and YFSETQ. In DNA, the CDR3 is TGCGCCAGCAGCTTGGCCGTGGGTAGCAGTGAGCAGTTCTTC. Its translation is CASSLAVGSSEQFF.

This sequence joins TRBV5-1 and TRBJ1-1, with unresolved D. This CDR3 region has 14 residues. The ends were cut back, 0 bases at V and 5 bases at J, with 11 bases in the middle. Germline CDR1 and CDR2: SGHRS and YFSETQ. The CDR3 sequence is CASSLGSGRTEAFF. The CDR3 nucleotides are TGCGCCAGCAGCTTGGGCTCGGGTAGGACTGAAGCTTTCTTT.

The chain carries TRBV2 and TRBJ2-7; D ambiguous. The CDR3 runs 14 residues. The V gene's germline CDR1 is SNHLY and CDR2 FYNNEI. Trimming left V 7 bases short and J 0 bases short, with 13 bases between. CDR3 region: CASKPTESSYEQYF. CDR3 DNA: TGTGCCAGCAAACCGACGGAGAGCTCCTACGAGCAGTACTTC.

V usage is TRBV6-6 and J usage is TRBJ2-7, with 8 bases that match TRBD2. Trimming cost V 0 bases and J 3 bases; bases outside gene matches: 1. CDR1 MNHNY and CDR2 SVGAGI come from the germline V gene (reference sequence). The CDR3 length is 14 residues. CDR3 nucleotides: TGTGCCAGCAGTTACTCTGCGGGGGGCTACGAGCAGTACTTC. Its translation is CASSYSAGGYEQYF.

This chain uses TRBV7-6 with TRBJ1-1; possibly TRBD1 for D (5 bases). The CDR3 totals 16 residues. Germline CDR1 SGHVS, CDR2 FNYEAQ. The V and J ends lost 4 bases and 6 bases respectively, with 21 bases between them. CDR3 sequence (DNA): TGTGCCAGCAGCTCCCACGCAATTGTGGGGGAAGCTGAAGCTTTCTTT. Its protein is CASSSHAIVGEAEAFF. The whole variable domain, remainder taken from reference TRBV7-6 and TRBJ1-1, is GAGVSQSPRYKVTKRGQDVALRCDPISGHVSLYWYRQALGQGPEFLTYFNYEAQQDKSGLPNDRFSAERPEGSISTLTIQRTEQRDSAMYRCASSSHAIVGEAEAFFGQGTRLTVV.

This chain joins TRBV7-8 and TRBJ1-4, with a possible D match to TRBD1 (6 bases). This CDR3 is 15 amino acids long. Deletions cut 5 bases from V and 1 base from J, with 11 bases between. Germline V gives CDR1 SGHVS, CDR2 FQNEAQ. Written as DNA, the CDR3 is TGTGCCAGCAGCAAACAGGGTTTAACTAATGAAAAACTGTTTTTT. Translated, it gives CASSKQGLTNEKLFF.

This clone was recorded once. CDR3 region: CASSQDTGLLNTGELFF. As DNA, the CDR3 is TGTGCCAGCAGCCAAGATACTGGACTTTTGAACACCGGGGAGCTGTTTTTT. The chain joins TRBV14 to TRBJ2-2; tentative D call: TRBD2 (5 bases). Per germline, CDR1 SGHDN and CDR2 FVKESK. V was shortened by 0 bases and J by 1 base, with 12 bases between the two germline ends. The CDR3 runs 17 residues.

In its sample, this clone was seen once. The chain is built from TRBV28 and TRBJ2-5, with 8 bases that match TRBD1. The germline gives CDR1 MDHEN, CDR2 SYDVKM. CDR3 size: 14 residues. With 4 bases clipped from V and 4 bases from J, the junction kept 5 bases outside the gene matches. The CDR3 spells CASSSDRGGETQYF. DNA for the CDR3: TGTGCCAGCAGTTCTGACAGGGGAGGAGAGACCCAGTACTTC.

The chain has TRBV28 and TRBJ2-5, with D possibly matching TRBD1 (6 bases). V was trimmed by 6 bases and J by 4 bases, leaving 18 bases between them. CDR3 length: 15 amino acids. Germline-derived CDR1 and CDR2 are MDHEN and SYDVKM. In DNA form, the CDR3 reads TGTGCCAGCAGCACCACCGGGACAATCCGAGAGACCCAGTACTTC. Translating gives CASSTTGTIRETQYF.

This clone was seen a handful of times. The chain joins TRBV6-6 to TRBJ1-1, with D hard to call. CDR3 length: 15 residues. Germline values: CDR1 MNHNY, CDR2 SVGAGI (reference sequence). Trimming stripped 0 bases from V and 5 bases from J, with 13 bases between. CDR3 in DNA: TGTGCCAGCAGTTACTCGGTCGAGGTGGGAACTGAAGCTTTCTTT. This encodes CASSYSVEVGTEAFF.

The chain carries TRBV29-1 and TRBJ2-7; 7 nucleotides match TRBD2. The CDR3 covers 14 residues. The V gene's germline CDR1 is SQVTM and CDR2 ANQGSEA. With V trimmed by 4 bases and J by 0 bases, 6 bases remained unmatched. The CDR3 here is CSVVMRGSSYEQYF. The CDR3 coding sequence is TGCAGCGTTGTTATGCGGGGGAGCTCCTACGAGCAGTACTTC.

CDR3 in amino acids: CASSQESGGWEEQYF. CDR3 DNA: TGTGCCAGCAGCCAAGAATCAGGGGGCTGGGAGGAGCAGTACTTC. The chain is built from TRBV4-2 and TRBJ2-7; 8 nucleotides align to TRBD1. From germline, CDR1 is LGHNA and CDR2 YNFKEQ. The trim removed 0 bases at V and 7 bases at J, leaving 8 bases unmatched. The CDR3 runs to 15 residues.

The chain joins TRBV5-4 to TRBJ2-2; possibly TRBD2 for D (6 bases). The CDR3 has 15 amino acids. Germline V gives CDR1 SGHNT, CDR2 YYREEE (reference sequence). Trimming removed 2 bases from V and 6 bases from J, with 14 bases in between. In nucleotides, the CDR3 is TGTGCCAGCAGCTTTGGAGCACGGGGGTCCGGGGAGCTGTTTTTT. It codes for CASSFGARGSGELFF. The entire variable domain, with the rest obtained from reference TRBV5-4 and TRBJ2-2, is as follows: ETGVTQSPTHLIKTRGQQVTLRCSSQSGHNTVSWYQQALGQGPQFIFQYYREEENGRGNFPPRFSGLQFPNYSSELNVNALELDDSALYLCASSFGARGSGELFFGEGSRLTVL.

The V gene is TRBV6-6, the J gene TRBJ1-5, with 7 bases aligning to TRBD1. CDR1 is MNHNY, CDR2 SVGAGI, per germline (reference sequence). V was clipped by 7 bases and J by 5 bases; unmatched bases: 11. The CDR3 totals 15 residues. The CDR3 nucleotides read TGTGCCAGCATCGACAGGGCCTTGGCGGATCAGCCCCAGCATTTT. Residues: CASIDRALADQPQHF.

This clone was counted only a few times. J is TRBJ1-4 and V is TRBV6-6, with D unclear. CDR3 size: 16 residues. Germline CDR1 reads MNHNY; CDR2 reads SVGAGI (reference sequence). Trimming shortened V by 6 bases and J by 2 bases, and 16 bases separated the two germline ends. This CDR3 reads CASSSYPGRTNEKLFF. The CDR3 DNA reads TGTGCCAGCAGCTCTTACCCGGGCAGGACTAATGAAAAACTGTTTTTT.

The chain is built from TRBV29-1 and TRBJ2-1; no clear D. CDR1 is SQVTM and CDR2 is ANQGSEA in the germline V gene. Trimming took off 4 bases at V and 6 bases at J, with 10 bases between the two ends. The CDR3 extends over 12 amino acids. The CDR3 DNA reads TGCAGCGTTGCGAGCACTCGCAATGAGCAGTTCTTC. It yields the protein CSVASTRNEQFF.

V gene TRBV28 combines with J gene TRBJ1-2; possibly TRBD1 for D (5 bases). The CDR3 has 16 amino acids. Per the germline V gene, CDR1 is MDHEN and CDR2 is SYDVKM. V lost 1 base and J lost 3, with 15 bases in between. The CDR3 DNA reads as TGTGCCAGCAGTTTATCCCCGGGGTCACAGGACTATGGCTACACCTTC. Its protein product is CASSLSPGSQDYGYTF.

The gene calls are TRBV9 and TRBJ1-2; D is possibly TRBD1 (6 bases). Looked up from germline, CDR1 is SGDLS and CDR2 is YYNGEE. V was pared by 2 bases and J by 4 bases, with 15 bases between. The CDR3 runs to 15 residues. CDR3 DNA: TGTGCCAGCAGCGTTTACAGGGACGGAGGCTATGGCTACACCTTC. This sequence encodes CASSVYRDGGYGYTF.

This clone came up a few times. Sequence at one end of the junction differs from germline and may be a read error. In DNA form, the CDR3 reads TGTGCCAGCAGCCTAGCCCGTCTAGCGGGACCCGGAGGGACCCAGTACTTC. This encodes CASSLARLAGPGGTQYF. This chain links TRBV7-2 with TRBJ2-5, with 9 bases identical to TRBD2. CDR1 is SGHTA, CDR2 FQGNSA, per germline. The CDR3 has 17 amino acids.

The gene calls are TRBV25-1 and TRBJ2-1; no definite D call. V lost 5 bases and J 0 bases, leaving 8 bases between the germline ends. The CDR3 contains 14 residues. Looked up from germline, CDR1 is MGHDK and CDR2 is SYGVNS. Here the CDR3 reads CASSKGSSYNEQFF. CDR3 DNA sequence: TGTGCCAGCAGTAAGGGCAGCTCCTACAATGAGCAGTTCTTC. The entire variable domain, with the rest obtained from reference TRBV25-1 and TRBJ2-1, is as follows: EADIYQTPRYLVIGTGKKITLECSQTMGHDKMYWYQQDPGMELHLIHYSYGVNSTEKGDLSSESTVSRIRTEHFPLTLESARPSHTSQYLCASSKGSSYNEQFFGPGTRLTVL.

This sequence joins TRBV9 and TRBJ2-2; perhaps D is TRBD1 or TRBD2 (5 bases each). The CDR3 covers 17 residues. Looked up from germline, CDR1 is SGDLS and CDR2 is YYNGEE. V lost 4 bases and J 2 bases, leaving 18 bases between the germline ends. The CDR3, as DNA: TGTGCCAGCAGCCCTTACCAGGGACCCCTAAACACCGGGGAGCTGTTTTTT. Translation gives CASSPYQGPLNTGELFF.

The V call is TRBV18, the J call TRBJ1-2; D is unclear. The ends were cut back, 5 bases at V and 5 bases at J, with 15 bases in the middle. This CDR3 is 14 amino acids long. CDR1 and CDR2 from the germline V gene are KGHSH and LQKENI. CDR3 DNA: TGTGCCAGCTCAATCGGGAGCCTAAATTATGGCTACACCTTC. Translated, it gives CASSIGSLNYGYTF.

The chain combines TRBV7-8 with TRBJ2-1, with no clear D. CDR3 size: 10 residues. Germline values: CDR1 SGHVS, CDR2 FQNEAQ. V was trimmed by 8 bases and J by 6 bases, leaving 5 bases between them. CDR3 in DNA: TGTGCCAGCGAAGCCAATGAGCAGTTCTTC. Translated, it gives CASEANEQFF.

The chain combines TRBV10-3 with TRBJ1-4, with a tentative D call TRBD1 (6 bases). Germline-derived CDR1 and CDR2 are ENHRY and SYGVKD. The CDR3 loop spans 13 amino acids. V dropped 10 bases and J dropped 7 bases, with 16 bases sitting between them. The CDR3 DNA sequence: TGTGCCACCTCAAGGGGGAACGGTGAAAAACTGTTTTTT. Translating gives CATSRGNGEKLFF.